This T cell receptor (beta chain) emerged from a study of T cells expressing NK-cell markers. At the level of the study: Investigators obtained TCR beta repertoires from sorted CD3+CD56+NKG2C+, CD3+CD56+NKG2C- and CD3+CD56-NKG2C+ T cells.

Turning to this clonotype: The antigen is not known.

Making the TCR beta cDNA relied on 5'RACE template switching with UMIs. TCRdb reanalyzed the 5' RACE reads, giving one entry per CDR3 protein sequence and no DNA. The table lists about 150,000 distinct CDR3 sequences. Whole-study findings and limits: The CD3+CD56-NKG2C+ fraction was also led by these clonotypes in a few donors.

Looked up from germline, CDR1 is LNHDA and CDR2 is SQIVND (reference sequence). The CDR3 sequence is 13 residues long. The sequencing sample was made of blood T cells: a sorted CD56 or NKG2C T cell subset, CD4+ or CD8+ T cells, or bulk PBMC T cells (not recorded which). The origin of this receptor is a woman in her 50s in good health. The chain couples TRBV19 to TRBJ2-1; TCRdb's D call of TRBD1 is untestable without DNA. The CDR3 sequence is CASTQGAASEQFF.